A single sample is the source of the 11 T cell receptor beta chains below, sequenced in a study of blood T cell repertoires in COVID-19. TCRdb's table, derived via immunoSEQ multiplex PCR, lists solely in-frame clones and lacks some. The sample consists of 650,000 to 800,000 clones, 90% of them appearing once. What was sequenced was peripheral blood. All receptors come from a woman aged 18-29 years with acute or convalescent COVID-19.

This clone was counted only a few times. The sample contains more than one DNA sequence encoding this CDR3. The chain links TRBV6-2 or TRBV6-3 to TRBJ2-7; D may be TRBD1 (5 bases). Looked up from germline, CDR1 is MNHEY and CDR2 is SVGEGT. This CDR3 has 14 residues. The germline V and J ends were trimmed by 0 bases and 0 bases, with 6 bases remaining between them. Here the CDR3 reads CASSYSTDSYEQYF. The CDR3 region has the DNA TGTGCCAGCAGTTACTCGACAGACTCCTACGAGCAGTACTTC.

This rearrangement joins TRBV7-2 to TRBJ1-4; D is undetermined. Trimming took off 2 bases at V and 7 bases at J, with 20 bases between the two ends. Germline CDR1 and CDR2: SGHTA and FQGNSA. This CDR3 has 17 residues. DNA for the CDR3: TGTGCCAGCAGCTTACCCCTCGGGGTCACCCTGATTGAAAAACTGTTTTTT. Protein product: CASSLPLGVTLIEKLFF.

Comment on this clone: This CDR3 is also generated by other DNA sequences in the sample. V and J are TRBV13 and TRBJ1-3; no clear D gene. This CDR3 spans 14 amino acids. Germline assignment: CDR1 PRHDT and CDR2 FYEKMQ (reference sequence). V was shortened by 0 bases and J by 4 bases, with 7 bases between the two germline ends. The CDR3 DNA is TGTGCCAGCAGCTTAGGGGGAGCGGGAAACACCATATATTTT. Protein sequence: CASSLGGAGNTIYF.

The chain carries TRBV11-2 and TRBJ1-3; 9 bases are a match to TRBD1. With 5 bases clipped from V and 0 bases from J, the junction kept 11 bases outside the gene matches. The CDR3 totals 18 residues. Germline CDR1 is SGHAT and CDR2 is FQNNGV. CDR3 region: CASSTRTTGGDSGNTIYF. CDR3 DNA: TGTGCCAGCAGCACCCGGACGACAGGGGGGGACTCTGGAAACACCATATATTTT.

The rearrangement joins TRBV5-4 to TRBJ1-2; TRBD1 matches at 7 bases. This CDR3 spans 13 amino acids. From germline, CDR1 is SGHNT and CDR2 YYREEE (reference sequence). With V trimmed by 4 bases and J by 4 bases, 4 bases remained unmatched. In DNA form, the CDR3 reads TGTGCCAGCAGCCCACAGGGGACCTATGGCTACACCTTC. This codes for CASSPQGTYGYTF.

The chain links TRBV4-1 to TRBJ1-2, with 7 bases identical to TRBD1. Germline V CDR1 and CDR2: MGHRA, YSYEKL. This CDR3 has 14 residues. Germline trimming cut 10 bases from V and 5 bases from J; bases unmatched to any gene: 13. CDR3 nucleotides: TGCGCCACCTCAGGGGGATCCTTATCTTATGGCTACACCTTC. It is translated as CATSGGSLSYGYTF.

The chain's CDR3 is CATGWNTEAFF. The CDR3 DNA is TGTGCCACCGGTTGGAACACTGAAGCTTTCTTT. This chain uses TRBV10-3 with TRBJ1-1; no firm D call. The length of the CDR3 is 11 residues. Trimming took off 10 bases at V and 1 base at J, with 7 bases between the two ends. Germline V gene sequence: CDR1 ENHRY, CDR2 SYGVKD.

On this clone: The junction does not match germline at one end; this may be a read error. The V call is TRBV3-1 (or the pseudogene TRBV3-2), the J call TRBJ1-4; TRBD1 agrees at 9 bases. The CDR3 spans 15 residues. From germline, CDR1 is LGHDT and CDR2 YNNKEL (reference sequence). The CDR3 bases are TGTGCCACCAGCGTCTGGACAGGGGTTGGTGAAAAACTGTTTTTT. It yields the protein CATSVWTGVGEKLFF.

The chain recombines TRBV30 with TRBJ2-1; maybe TRBD1 (5 bases). CDR3 length: 13 amino acids. V lost 4 bases, J lost 1 base, and 8 bases lay in between. Germline V gene sequence: CDR1 GTSNPN, CDR2 SVGIG (reference sequence). The CDR3 loop reads CAWTQGSYNEQFF. CDR3 sequence (DNA): TGTGCCTGGACTCAGGGATCCTACAATGAGCAGTTCTTC. Full variable domain (missing parts from reference TRBV30 and TRBJ2-1): SQTIHQWPATLVQPVGSPLSLECTVEGTSNPNLYWYRQAAGRGLQLLFYSVGIGQISSEVPQNLSASRPQDRQFILSSKKLLLSDSGFYLCAWTQGSYNEQFFGPGTRLTVL.

This sequence joins TRBV3-1 (or the pseudogene TRBV3-2) and TRBJ2-3, with a possible D match to TRBD2 (6 bases). CDR3 length equals 17 residues. Between the trimmed V and J ends, which lost 0 bases and 0 bases, there was a span of 13 bases. CDR1 and CDR2 (germline): LGHDT, YNNKEL (reference sequence). This CDR3 reads CASSQETSGLSTDTQYF. The CDR3 DNA reads TGTGCCAGCAGCCAAGAAACGAGCGGGCTTAGCACAGATACGCAGTATTTT.

This chain joins TRBV4-1 and TRBJ2-7, with 9 bases that match TRBD2. Germline-derived CDR1 and CDR2 are MGHRA and YSYEKL. Germline trimming cut 1 base from V and 1 base from J; bases unmatched to any gene: 5. This CDR3 comprises 16 residues. CDR3 sequence: CASSQVSSGASYEQYF. The CDR3 DNA reads TGCGCCAGCAGCCAAGTTTCTAGCGGGGCGTCCTACGAGCAGTACTTC.